These 4 T cell receptor beta chains came from one sample sequenced in a study of T cell repertoires in cytomegalovirus infection. TCRdb re-derived calls from the reads in MiXCR, one entry per CDR3 protein. The repertoire has about 78,000 distinct CDR3 sequences, 35% to 45% of them found once; the top ten carry approximately 93%. These TCRs are of unknown antigen specificity. Sequenced here: CD8+ T cells from cultured PBMCs, sampled from culture after CMV antigen stimulation. These receptors came from a human donor in good health (CMV status not recorded). Some clones in this sample may be carry-over from other donors' samples.

The chain uses TRBV6-6 and TRBJ1-1; D uncertain. Germline loops: CDR1 MNHNY, CDR2 SVGAGI (reference sequence). The CDR3 is 13 amino acids. Trimming took 7 bases from V and 3 from J, leaving 12 bases between them. For the CDR3, the DNA is TGTGCCAGCACAATCGGGTTTTACACTGAAGCTTTCTTT. It yields the protein CASTIGFYTEAFF.

Only a few counts were recorded for this clonotype. The chain joins TRBV11-2 to TRBJ2-3; 13 bases align to TRBD2. The trim removed 5 bases at V and 2 bases at J, leaving 4 bases unmatched. CDR1 SGHAT and CDR2 FQNNGV come from the germline V gene. CDR3 length equals 16 residues. This CDR3 is CASSLGLAGLTDTQYF. The CDR3 DNA is TGTGCCAGCAGCCTGGGACTAGCGGGGCTCACAGATACGCAGTATTTT.

The CDR3 protein is CSASGQGAAYYGYTF. The CDR3 DNA reads TGCAGTGCTAGCGGACAAGGCGCTGCATACTATGGCTACACCTTC. The V gene is TRBV20-1, the J gene TRBJ1-2; D might be TRBD1 (5 bases). The CDR3 covers 15 residues. The V gene's germline CDR1 is DFQATT and CDR2 SNEGSKA (reference sequence). The germline V and J ends were trimmed by 3 bases and 3 bases, with 17 bases remaining between them.

The chain joins TRBV29-1 to TRBJ2-5, with D perhaps assigned TRBD1 or TRBD2 (6 bases each). V was trimmed by 2 bases and J by 4 bases, leaving 17 bases between them. Germline CDR1 reads SQVTM; CDR2 reads ANQGSEA. CDR3 length: 15 residues. CDR3 sequence (DNA): TGCAGCGTTGAACTTTCCTCGGAGGGGGGAGAGACCCAGTACTTC. Amino acid sequence: CSVELSSEGGETQYF.